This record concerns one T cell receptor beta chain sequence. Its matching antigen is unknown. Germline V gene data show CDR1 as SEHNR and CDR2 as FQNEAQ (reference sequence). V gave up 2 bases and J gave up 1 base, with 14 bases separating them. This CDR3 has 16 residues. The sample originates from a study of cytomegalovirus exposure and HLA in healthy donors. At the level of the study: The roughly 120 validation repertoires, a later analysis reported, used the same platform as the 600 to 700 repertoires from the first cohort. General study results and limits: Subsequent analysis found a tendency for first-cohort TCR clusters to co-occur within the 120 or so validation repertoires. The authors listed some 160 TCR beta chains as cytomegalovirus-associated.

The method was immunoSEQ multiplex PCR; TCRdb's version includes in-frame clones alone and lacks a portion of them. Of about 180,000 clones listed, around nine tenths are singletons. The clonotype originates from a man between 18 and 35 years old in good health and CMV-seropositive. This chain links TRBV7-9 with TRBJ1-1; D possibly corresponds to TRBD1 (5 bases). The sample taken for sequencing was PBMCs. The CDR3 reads CASSLISGQTNTEAFF. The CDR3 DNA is TGTGCCAGCAGCTTAATATCAGGACAAACGAACACTGAAGCTTTCTTT. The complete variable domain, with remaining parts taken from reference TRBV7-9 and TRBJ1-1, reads DTGVSQNPRHKITKRGQNVTFRCDPISEHNRLYWYRQTLGQGPEFLTYFQNEAQLEKSRLLSDRFSAERPKGSFSTLEIQRTEQGDSAMYLCASSLISGQTNTEAFFGQGTRLTVV.